The entry that follows covers one TCR beta chain sequence. Its antigen remains unidentified. The CDR3 sequence is 13 residues long. After removal of 7 bases from V and 8 bases from J, the junction contained 11 bases not matched to a gene. Germline CDR1 and CDR2: SQVTM and ANQGSEA. Clones were read by immunoSEQ multiplex PCR, and TCRdb kept only the in-frame ones, dropping some. The sample shows roughly 300,000 clones, roughly 84% of them seen only once. This sample stems from a study of shared clonotypes between healthy human individuals. Points from the study as a whole: The study generally estimated greater richness for naive than memory subsets. Only blood samples were collected, and tissue repertoires likely differ.

Caucasian adults living in Nashville, Tennessee, provided all samples. V usage is TRBV29-1 and J usage is TRBJ1-2, with TRBD1 matching over 9 bases. This sequence originates from a young man in good health. The material sequenced was memory CD8+ T cells sorted from blood. Stated subset: CD45RO+ cells pooled with CCR7-negative TemRA cells. The CDR3 DNA follows: TGCAGCGGGGAAGGAGGGACAGGGAACGGCTACACCTTC. This translates into CSGEGGTGNGYTF.